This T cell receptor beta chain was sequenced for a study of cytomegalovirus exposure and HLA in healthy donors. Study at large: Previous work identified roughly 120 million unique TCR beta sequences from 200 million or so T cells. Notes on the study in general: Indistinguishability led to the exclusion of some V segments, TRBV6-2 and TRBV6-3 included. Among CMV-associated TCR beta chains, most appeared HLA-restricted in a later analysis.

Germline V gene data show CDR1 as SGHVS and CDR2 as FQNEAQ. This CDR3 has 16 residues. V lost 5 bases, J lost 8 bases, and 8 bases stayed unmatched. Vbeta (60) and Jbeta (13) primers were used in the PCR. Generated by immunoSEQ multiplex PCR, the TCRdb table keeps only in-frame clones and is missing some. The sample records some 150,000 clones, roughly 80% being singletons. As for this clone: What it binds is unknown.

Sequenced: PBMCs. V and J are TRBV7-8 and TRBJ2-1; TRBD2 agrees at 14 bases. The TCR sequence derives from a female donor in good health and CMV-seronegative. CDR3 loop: CASSPKGTSGSYEQFF. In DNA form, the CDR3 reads TGTGCCAGCAGCCCCAAGGGGACTAGCGGGAGCTATGAGCAGTTCTTC. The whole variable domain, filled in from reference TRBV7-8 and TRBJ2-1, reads GAGVSQSPRYKVAKRGQDVALRCDPISGHVSLFWYQQALGQGPEFLTYFQNEAQLDKSGLPSDRFFAERPEGSVSTLKIQRTQQEDSAVYLCASSPKGTSGSYEQFFGPGTRLTVL.